The rows below give T cell receptor beta chains drawn from one sample of a study of regulatory T cells in long-lasting Graves disease. TCRdb reanalysed the multiplex PCR reads using MiXCR and keeps one entry per CDR3 protein. The data show some 450,000 distinct CDR3 sequences, about a sixth seen once. These data are also associated with another study on T cells in Graves' hyperthyroidism and ophthalmopathy.

The source material was peripheral blood mononuclear cells (PBMCs), sampled at new diagnosis, from a patient treated with antithyroid drugs. Every receptor here comes from a woman between 25 and 40 years old with Graves disease. The CDR3 runs from the conserved cysteine through the conserved F or W. D genes are given only for firm matches. Part of the rows lack a size; the others show once, few, many or a class for expanded clones.

>few|TRBV12-5|TRBJ2-2|NA
TGTGCTAGTGGTTTGGTACCCCGTGGGGGACTCCGGGACCCCACCAGAAACACCGGGGAGCTGTTTTTT
CASGLVPRGGLRDPTRNTGELFF
>many|TRBV28|TRBJ2-7|NA
TGTGCCAGCAGTTTGGGAGGGGGGGGCTACGAGCAGTACTTC
CASSLGGGGYEQYF
>many|TRBV28|TRBJ2-2|TRBD2
TGTGCCAGCAGTTCGGGACTAGCGGGAGGAGTTGGCGGGGAGCTGTTTTTT
CASSSGLAGGVGGELFF
>many|TRBV6-2/TRBV6-3|TRBJ1-1|NA
TGTGCCAGCAGTCGGACAGACGCTGAAGCTTTCTTT
CASSRTDAEAFF
>many|TRBV6-2/TRBV6-3|TRBJ1-1|NA
TGTGCCAGCAGTGTGGACATGAACACTGAAGCTTTCTTT
CASSVDMNTEAFF
>few|TRBV10-2|TRBJ2-2|NA
TGCGCCAGCAGGGGCCGGATGAACACCGGGGAGCTGTTTTTT
CASRGRMNTGELFF
>many|TRBV5-1|TRBJ1-1|TRBD1
TGCGCCAGCAGCCGGACAGGGGAGGACACTGAAGCTTTCTTT
CASSRTGEDTEAFF
>many|TRBV15|TRBJ2-3|NA
TGTGCCACCAGCAGCAATAGGCAACCTCTCACAGATACGCAGTATTTT
CATSSNRQPLTDTQYF
>NA|TRBV30|TRBJ2-1|TRBD2
TGTGCCTGGAGGCTTACCGGGACTAGCGGGAGGGCGGCCTACAATGAGCAGTTCTTC
CAWRLTGTSGRAAYNEQFF
>many|TRBV7-3|TRBJ2-1|TRBD2
TGTGCCAGCAGCTTAAGTCCGGGAGGAAATGAGCAGTTCTTC
CASSLSPGGNEQFF
>many|TRBV7-2|TRBJ1-2|NA
TGTGCCAGCGAAGAGGACAGCTTCTATGGCTACACCTTC
CASEEDSFYGYTF
>few|TRBV6-5|TRBJ2-2|NA
TGTGCCAGCAGTTACGGCAGATCCATCTACACCGGGGAGCTGTTTTTT
CASSYGRSIYTGELFF
>many|TRBV6-1|TRBJ2-2|NA
TGTGCCAGCAGCCGGACGGCGAACACCGGGGAGCTGTTTTTT
CASSRTANTGELFF